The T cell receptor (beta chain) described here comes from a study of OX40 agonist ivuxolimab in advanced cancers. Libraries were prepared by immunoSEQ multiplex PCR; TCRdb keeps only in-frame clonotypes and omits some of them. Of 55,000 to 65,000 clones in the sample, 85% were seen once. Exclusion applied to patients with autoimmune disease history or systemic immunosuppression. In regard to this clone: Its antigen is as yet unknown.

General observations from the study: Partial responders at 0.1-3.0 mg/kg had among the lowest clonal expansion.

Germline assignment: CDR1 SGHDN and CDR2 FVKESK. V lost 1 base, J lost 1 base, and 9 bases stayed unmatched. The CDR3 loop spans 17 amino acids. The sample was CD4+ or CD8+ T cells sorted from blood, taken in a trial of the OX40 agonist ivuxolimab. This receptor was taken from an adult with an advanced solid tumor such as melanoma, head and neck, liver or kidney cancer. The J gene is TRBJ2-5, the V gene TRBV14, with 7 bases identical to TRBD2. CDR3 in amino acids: CASSQGRGREVQETQYF. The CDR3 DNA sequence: TGTGCCAGCAGCCAAGGGCGCGGTCGGGAGGTCCAAGAGACCCAGTACTTC.